A selection of T cell receptor beta chains follows, all from one sample in a study of T cells in Graves' hyperthyroidism and ophthalmopathy. MiXCR, run by TCRdb on the multiplex PCR reads, gives a single entry per CDR3 protein. In the table there are around 700,000 distinct CDR3 sequences, approximately 19% of which are singletons. Sequenced material: blood. Source of these receptors: a woman aged 45 to 65 with Graves' hyperthyroidism that later progressed to Graves' ophthalmopathy. CDR3s include the opening cysteine and the closing phenylalanine or tryptophan. The D gene is left open where the match is weak. A row's size may be missing; if present it is once, few, many or a size class.

V	size	J	D	DNA	CDR3
TRBV30	few	TRBJ2-1	NA	TGTGCCTGGAGTACCCTCGGGGATGAGCAGTTCTTC	CAWSTLGDEQFF
TRBV5-6	once	TRBJ2-5	NA	TGTGCCAGCAGCCCCTCCGGGGTTTTTGAGACCCAGTACTTC	CASSPSGVFETQYF
TRBV18	few	TRBJ1-2	NA	TGTGCCAGCTCAGGGGTGAAGCAGTATGGCTACACCTTC	CASSGVKQYGYTF
TRBV2	many	TRBJ2-1	TRBD2	TGTGCCAGCACCCCTAGCGGGGGTTACAATGAGCAGTTCTTC	CASTPSGGYNEQFF
TRBV12-3/TRBV12-4	few	TRBJ1-2	NA	TGTGCCAGCAGTAATACGGTGGATGGCTACACCTTC	CASSNTVDGYTF
TRBV6-1	few	TRBJ1-5	TRBD1	TGTGCCAGCAGATCTACAGGGGCTAATCAGCCCCAGCATTTT	CASRSTGANQPQHF
TRBV2	many	TRBJ2-2	NA	TGTGCCAGCAAGAGCCTGGGGACCGGGGAGCTGTTTTTT	CASKSLGTGELFF
TRBV7-9	few	TRBJ2-2	NA	TGTGCCAGCAGCTTAACTCGTGGGGACACCGGGGAGCTGTTTTTT	CASSLTRGDTGELFF
TRBV24-1	few	TRBJ2-3	TRBD1	TGTGCCACCAGTGACCTACAGGGGCTGTACACAGATACGCAGTATTTT	CATSDLQGLYTDTQYF
TRBV7-3	few	TRBJ2-7	NA	TGTGCCAGCAGCTTAGGTGGCGGGGAAGGAAACGAGCAGTACTTC	CASSLGGGEGNEQYF
TRBV5-1	many	TRBJ1-2	NA	TGCGCCAGCAGCTACCTAGACTTGAACTATGGCTACACCTTC	CASSYLDLNYGYTF
TRBV15	NA	TRBJ1-4	TRBD1	TGTGCCACCCGGACAGGGCTCATGACTAATGAAAAACTGTTTTTT	CATRTGLMTNEKLFF
TRBV9	few	TRBJ2-1	NA	TGTGCCAGCACGATGGAGGGATTGGAAAGGAATGAGCAGTTCTTC	CASTMEGLERNEQFF
TRBV4-1	few	TRBJ1-5	NA	TGCGCCAGCAGCCAAGATAGGGGGGACAATCAGCCCCAGCATTTT	CASSQDRGDNQPQHF
TRBV2	many	TRBJ1-1	NA	TGTGCCAGCAGCGTAAGTGGGAACACTGAAGCTTTCTTT	CASSVSGNTEAFF
TRBV4-1	many	TRBJ1-1	TRBD1	TGCGCCAGCAGCCAGCTGGGACAGAAGAACACTGAAGCTTTCTTT	CASSQLGQKNTEAFF
TRBV27	many	TRBJ2-5	TRBD1	TGTGCCAGCAGTAACGATGGACAGGGTTTGTCCCAGTACTTC	CASSNDGQGLSQYF
TRBV19	NA	TRBJ1-5	NA	TGTGCCAGTAAACAGGGAAATCAGCCCCAGCATTTT	CASKQGNQPQHF
TRBV6-2/TRBV6-3	NA	TRBJ1-4	NA	TGTGCCAGCAGTCCGTGGACAGAGTCCCTCTCGCTGGAAAAACTGTTTTTT	CASSPWTESLSLEKLFF
TRBV4-1	many	TRBJ2-7	TRBD1	TGCGCCAGCAGCCAGGGACAGGGGGTTGACGAGCAGTACTTC	CASSQGQGVDEQYF
TRBV5-4	few	TRBJ1-4	TRBD1	TGTGCCAGCAGCTTTGGGAGGACAGGGCGAGAAAAACTGTTTTTT	CASSFGRTGREKLFF
TRBV16	few	TRBJ2-3	TRBD2	TGTGCCAGCAGCCAATTTCACCTAGCGGGGGCCGCGGGTACGCAGTATTTT	CASSQFHLAGAAGTQYF
TRBV20-1	many	TRBJ2-3	TRBD2	TGCGGTGCCAGCGGGGGGTTAGATACGCAGTATTTT	CGASGGLDTQYF
TRBV11-3	many	TRBJ2-1	TRBD2	TGTGCCAGCAGCCTCCCGGGACTAGCTGGGGAGCAGTTCTTC	CASSLPGLAGEQFF
TRBV20-1	few	TRBJ1-6	NA	TGCAGTGCCCCGGGGCGGCGCAGCTCCTATAATTCACCCCTCCACTTT	CSAPGRRSSYNSPLHF
TRBV11-2	many	TRBJ2-7	NA	TGTGCCAGCAGCTTATCACGGGGATGGTCCTACGAGCAGTACTTC	CASSLSRGWSYEQYF
TRBV11-2	many	TRBJ2-7	TRBD2	TGTGCCAGCAGCTTAGAGGGAGGGTTACTCGAGCAGTACTTC	CASSLEGGLLEQYF
TRBV19	NA	TRBJ2-5	TRBD2	TGTGCCAGTAGTACCCTAGCGGGGGGGCTCTTCCCCCAAGAGACCCAGTACTTC	CASSTLAGGLFPQETQYF
TRBV7-2	many	TRBJ2-3	NA	TGTGCCAGCAGCTGGAGAGGGGGGGCCGAAGATACGCAGTATTTT	CASSWRGGAEDTQYF
TRBV19	NA	TRBJ2-2	TRBD1	TGTGCCAGTAGGCGAGGGGCAGGACAGGGGGCCACCGGGGAGCTGTTTTTT	CASRRGAGQGATGELFF
TRBV20-1	many	TRBJ2-5	NA	TGCAGTGCTATCAACCGGGGGGCCCAAGAGACCCAGTACTTC	CSAINRGAQETQYF
TRBV7-9	few	TRBJ2-5	NA	TGTGCCAGCAGCCCCCGGAGGCGGACAGCAAGTGAGACCCAGTACTTC	CASSPRRRTASETQYF
TRBV7-9	NA	TRBJ2-7	NA	TGTGCCAGCAACTTGGGGGGCTCCTACGAGCAGTACTTC	CASNLGGSYEQYF
TRBV5-5	NA	TRBJ1-1	NA	TGTGCCAGCAGCTTTGGCGGTGGAGACACTGAAGCTTTCTTT	CASSFGGGDTEAFF
TRBV19	few	TRBJ1-1	NA	TGTGCCAGTAGTATGGTTCTCCTTGGGAACACTGAAGCTTTCTTT	CASSMVLLGNTEAFF
TRBV10-1	few	TRBJ1-1	NA	TGCGCCAGCAGTGAGTCGACATCCCTGAGGACTGAAGCTTTCTTT	CASSESTSLRTEAFF
TRBV7-9	NA	TRBJ1-5	NA	TGTGCCAGCAGCTTATGGGGGGACCAGCCCCAGCATTTT	CASSLWGDQPQHF
TRBV6-1	NA	TRBJ2-7	NA	TGTGCCAGCAAAATGGGCAAGCAGTACTTC	CASKMGKQYF
TRBV11-1	many	TRBJ2-5	TRBD1	TGTGCCAGCAGCTCTTTGAGGACAGGGAAAGAGACCCAGTACTTC	CASSSLRTGKETQYF
TRBV5-4	few	TRBJ1-1	NA	TGTGCCAGCAGCTTGGACCTATCGGGTACTGAAGCTTTCTTT	CASSLDLSGTEAFF
TRBV20-1	many	TRBJ2-7	NA	TGCAGTGCCAGGGGTTCCTACGAGCAGTACTTC	CSARGSYEQYF
TRBV24-1	few	TRBJ2-3	NA	TGTGCCACCGCGGAAACTAGCACAGATACGCAGTATTTT	CATAETSTDTQYF
TRBV20-1	NA	TRBJ2-7	TRBD2	TGCAGTGTGAGCGTCGGACTAGCGGGGTACGAGCAGTACTTC	CSVSVGLAGYEQYF
TRBV5-1	many	TRBJ1-3	TRBD1	TGCGCCAGCAGCTACTATTCGTCCAGGGGGCAAACTGGAAACACCATATATTTT	CASSYYSSRGQTGNTIYF
TRBV4-1	NA	TRBJ2-5	TRBD2	TGCGCCAGCAGCCAAGCCCTAGCGGGGGGGCCGACCCAAGAGACCCAGTACTTC	CASSQALAGGPTQETQYF
TRBV5-1	NA	TRBJ1-5	NA	TGCGCCAGCAGCTTGGCCCCAGGGTATAGCAATCAGCCCCAGCATTTT	CASSLAPGYSNQPQHF
TRBV18	few	TRBJ2-5	NA	TGTGCCAGCTCACCAGCGAATTTTCGGGAGACCCAGTACTTC	CASSPANFRETQYF
TRBV5-1	NA	TRBJ1-6	NA	TGCGCCTCCAAGGTGGAGGTTAATTCACCCCTCCACTTT	CASKVEVNSPLHF
TRBV10-3	many	TRBJ1-1	NA	TGTGCCATCAGGCGGACAGAGAACACTGAAGCTTTCTTT	CAIRRTENTEAFF